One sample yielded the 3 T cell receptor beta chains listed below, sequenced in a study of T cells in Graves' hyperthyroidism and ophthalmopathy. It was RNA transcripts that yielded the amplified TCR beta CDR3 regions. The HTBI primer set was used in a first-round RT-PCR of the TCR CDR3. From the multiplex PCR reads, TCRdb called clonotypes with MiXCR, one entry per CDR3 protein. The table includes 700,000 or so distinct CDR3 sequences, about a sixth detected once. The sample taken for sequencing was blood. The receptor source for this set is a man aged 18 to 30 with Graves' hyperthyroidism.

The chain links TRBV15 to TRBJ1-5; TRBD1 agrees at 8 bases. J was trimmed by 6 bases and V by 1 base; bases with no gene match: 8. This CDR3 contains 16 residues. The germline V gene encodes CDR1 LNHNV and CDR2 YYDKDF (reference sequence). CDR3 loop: CATSRGLGRGLQPQHF. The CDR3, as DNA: TGTGCCACCAGCAGAGGCTTGGGCAGGGGGCTTCAGCCCCAGCATTTT.

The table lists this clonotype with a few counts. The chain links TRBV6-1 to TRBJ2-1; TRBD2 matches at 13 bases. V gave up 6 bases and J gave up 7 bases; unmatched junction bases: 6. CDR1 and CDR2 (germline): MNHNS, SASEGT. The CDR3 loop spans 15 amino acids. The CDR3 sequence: CASSDQTSGRNEQFF. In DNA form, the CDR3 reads TGTGCCAGCAGCGATCAGACTAGCGGGAGGAATGAGCAGTTCTTC.

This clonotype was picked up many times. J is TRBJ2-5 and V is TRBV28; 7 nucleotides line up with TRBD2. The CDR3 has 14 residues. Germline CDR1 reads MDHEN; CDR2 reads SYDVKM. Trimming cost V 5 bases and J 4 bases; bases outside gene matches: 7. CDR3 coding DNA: TGTGCCAGCAGTGCGAGCGGGGCAGCAGAGACCCAGTACTTC. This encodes CASSASGAAETQYF. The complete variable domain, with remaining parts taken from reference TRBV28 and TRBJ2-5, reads DVKVTQSSRYLVKRTGEKVFLECVQDMDHENMFWYRQDPGLGLRLIYFSYDVKMKEKGDIPEGYSVSREKKERFSLILESASTNQTSMYLCASSASGAAETQYFGPGTRLLVL.